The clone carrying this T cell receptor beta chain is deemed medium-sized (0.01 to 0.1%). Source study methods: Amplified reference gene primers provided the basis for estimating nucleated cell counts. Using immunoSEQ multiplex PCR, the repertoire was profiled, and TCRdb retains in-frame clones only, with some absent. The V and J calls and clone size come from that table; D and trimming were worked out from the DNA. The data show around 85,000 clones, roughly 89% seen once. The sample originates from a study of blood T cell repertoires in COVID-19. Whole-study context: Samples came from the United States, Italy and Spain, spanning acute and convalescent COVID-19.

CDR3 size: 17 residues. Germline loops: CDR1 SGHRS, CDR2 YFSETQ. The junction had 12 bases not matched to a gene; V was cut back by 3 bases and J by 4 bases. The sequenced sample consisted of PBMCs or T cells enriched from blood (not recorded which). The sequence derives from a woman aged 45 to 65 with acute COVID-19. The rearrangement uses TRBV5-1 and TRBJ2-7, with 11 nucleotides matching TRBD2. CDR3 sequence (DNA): TGCGCCAGCAGCTATAAACTAGCGGGAGAAAAGGGTTACGAGCAGTACTTC. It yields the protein CASSYKLAGEKGYEQYF.